This section outlines one TCR beta chain sequence together with its context. All enrollees were roughly 18 to 90 years old and from approximately 24 US areas. The sample belongs to a study of blood T cell repertoires in COVID-19. The germline V gene encodes CDR1 SGDLS and CDR2 YYNGEE. The CDR3 loop spans 16 amino acids. Trimming cost V 3 bases and J 0 bases; bases outside gene matches: 5. Profiled with immunoSEQ multiplex PCR; TCRdb holds only in-frame clones, not every one. The profile covers about 160,000 clones, with 82% appearing a single time and around 18% taken by the ten largest. V gene TRBV9 combines with J gene TRBJ2-2; 7 nucleotides match TRBD1. The material sequenced was PBMCs or T cells enriched from blood (not recorded which). This sequence was found in a man in his sixties who had recovered from COVID-19. Written as DNA, the CDR3 is TGTGCCAGCAGCGCACTCACAGGGGCGAACACCGGGGAGCTGTTTTTT. It yields the protein CASSALTGANTGELFF. Based on the CDR3 plus reference TRBV9 and TRBJ2-2, the full variable domain is DSGVTQTPKHLITATGQRVTLRCSPRSGDLSVYWYQQSLDQGLQFLIQYYNGEERAKGNILERFSAQQFPDLHSELNLSSLELGDSALYFCASSALTGANTGELFFGEGSRLTVL.